The sequence of this T cell receptor beta chain was determined in a study of technical replicates of blood from a few donors. Generated by immunoSEQ multiplex PCR, the TCRdb table keeps only in-frame clones and is missing some. The sample has 80,000 to 90,000 clones, around 94% seen once. In germline, CDR1 is SGDLS, CDR2 YYNGEE. V lost 4 bases, J lost 2 bases, and 19 bases lay in between. This CDR3 is built from 16 residues. This TCR was recovered from a human donor in good health. This rearrangement joins TRBV9 to TRBJ2-7; weak D call: TRBD1 (5 bases). Sample: T cells isolated from PBMCs. For the CDR3, the DNA is TGTGCCAGCAGCCCCTTTAGGGGTGAGGACCCCTACGAGCAGTACTTC. Its protein product is CASSPFRGEDPYEQYF. The whole variable domain, remainder taken from reference TRBV9 and TRBJ2-7, is DSGVTQTPKHLITATGQRVTLRCSPRSGDLSVYWYQQSLDQGLQFLIQYYNGEERAKGNILERFSAQQFPDLHSELNLSSLELGDSALYFCASSPFRGEDPYEQYFGPGTRLTVT.